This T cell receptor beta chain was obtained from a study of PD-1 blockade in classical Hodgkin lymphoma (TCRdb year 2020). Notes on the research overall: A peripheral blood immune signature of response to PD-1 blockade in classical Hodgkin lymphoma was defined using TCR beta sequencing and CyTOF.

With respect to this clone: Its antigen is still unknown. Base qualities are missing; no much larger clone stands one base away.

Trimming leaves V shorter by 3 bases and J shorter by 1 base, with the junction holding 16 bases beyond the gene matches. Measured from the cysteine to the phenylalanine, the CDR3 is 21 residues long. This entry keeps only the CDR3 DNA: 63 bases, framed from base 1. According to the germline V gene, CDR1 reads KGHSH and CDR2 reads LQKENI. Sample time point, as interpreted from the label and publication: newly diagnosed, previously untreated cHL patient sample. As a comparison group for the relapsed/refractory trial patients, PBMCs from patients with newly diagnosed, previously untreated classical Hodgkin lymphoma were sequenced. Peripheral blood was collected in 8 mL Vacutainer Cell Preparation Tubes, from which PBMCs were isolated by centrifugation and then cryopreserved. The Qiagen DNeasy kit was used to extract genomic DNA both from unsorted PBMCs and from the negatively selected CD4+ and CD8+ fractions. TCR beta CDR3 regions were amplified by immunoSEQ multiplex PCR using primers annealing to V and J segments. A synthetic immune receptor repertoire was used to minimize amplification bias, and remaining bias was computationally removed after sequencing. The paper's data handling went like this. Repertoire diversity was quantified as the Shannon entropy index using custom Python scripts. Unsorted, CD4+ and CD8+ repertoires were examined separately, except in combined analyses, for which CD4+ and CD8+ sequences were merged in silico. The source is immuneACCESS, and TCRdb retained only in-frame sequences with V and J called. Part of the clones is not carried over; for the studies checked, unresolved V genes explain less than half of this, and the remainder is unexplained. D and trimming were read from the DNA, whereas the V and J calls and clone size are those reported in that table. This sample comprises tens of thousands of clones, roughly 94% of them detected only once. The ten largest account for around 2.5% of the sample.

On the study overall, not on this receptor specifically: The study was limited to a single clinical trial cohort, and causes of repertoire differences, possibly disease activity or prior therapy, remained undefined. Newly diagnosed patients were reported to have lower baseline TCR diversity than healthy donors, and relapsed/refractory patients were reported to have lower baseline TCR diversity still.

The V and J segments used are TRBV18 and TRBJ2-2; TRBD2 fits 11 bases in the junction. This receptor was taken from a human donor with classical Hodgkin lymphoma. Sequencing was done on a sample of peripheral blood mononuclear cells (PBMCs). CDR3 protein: CASSPRRLAGSFWQNTGELFF. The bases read TGTGCCAGCTCACCTCGTAGACTAGCGGGATCCTTTTGGCAGAACACCGGGGAGCTGTTTTTT.